Listed here are 31 T cell receptor beta chains from one sample, sequenced in a study of blood T cell repertoires in COVID-19. Using immunoSEQ multiplex PCR, the repertoire was profiled, and TCRdb retains in-frame clones only, with some absent. The table records 150,000 to 200,000 clones, about 88% of them present only once. Material: peripheral blood. The receptor set was obtained from a woman older than 75 in a cohort sampled during active or convalescent COVID-19.

The chain carries TRBV9 and TRBJ1-1; TRBD1 might be the D (6 bases). The germline V gene has CDR1 SGDLS and CDR2 YYNGEE. The CDR3 runs to 14 residues. V was clipped by 0 bases and J by 8 bases, with 14 bases between them. CDR3 protein: CASSVATDRQEAFF. In DNA, the CDR3 is TGTGCCAGCAGCGTAGCCACTGACAGGCAGGAAGCTTTCTTT.

The chain has TRBV30 and TRBJ1-1, with D possibly matching TRBD1 (6 bases). The germline gives CDR1 GTSNPN, CDR2 SVGIG (reference sequence). V lost 6 bases to trimming and J lost 8 bases, with 13 bases between them. This CDR3 is 11 amino acids long. CDR3 in DNA: TGTGCCTGTCGACGGACAGTCGAAGCTTTCTTT. Translated: CACRRTVEAFF.

The genes are TRBV19 and TRBJ1-1; D may be TRBD1 (6 bases). This CDR3 has 17 residues. Trimming removed 1 base at V and 2 bases at J, with 17 bases between. Germline lookup yields CDR1 LNHDA and CDR2 SQIVND (reference sequence). The CDR3 DNA is TGTGCCAGTAGTATAGGCAGGGGCAGGTATTTAAACACTGAAGCTTTCTTT. Encoded protein: CASSIGRGRYLNTEAFF.

This chain joins TRBV4-1 and TRBJ1-6; tentative D call: TRBD1 (5 bases). Deletions cut 1 base from V and 5 bases from J, with 15 bases between. Germline V CDR1 and CDR2: MGHRA, YSYEKL. The CDR3 consists of 17 residues. CDR3 DNA: TGCGCCAGCAGCCAAGGAACCAGGGCAGAGAATAATTCACCCCTCCACTTT. It yields the protein CASSQGTRAENNSPLHF.

This clone came up many times. This sequence joins TRBV24-1 and TRBJ2-2, with 7 bases matching TRBD1. After removal of 1 base from V and 1 base from J, the junction contained 2 bases not matched to a gene. Germline-derived CDR1 and CDR2 are KGHDR and SFDVKD. The CDR3 consists of 16 residues. DNA for the CDR3: TGTGCCACCAGTGATTTTACAGGGGTGAACACCGGGGAGCTGTTTTTT. Protein: CATSDFTGVNTGELFF.

This clone was recorded only once. This rearrangement joins TRBV6-5 to TRBJ1-1; 7 positions match TRBD1. Trimming took 7 bases from V and 1 from J; bases not matched to a gene: 9. The CDR3 has 15 amino acids. The germline V gene has CDR1 MNHEY and CDR2 SVGAGI. CDR3 coding DNA: TGTGCCAGCAACGATTTGGGACAGCAGAACACTGAAGCTTTCTTT. Translation gives CASNDLGQQNTEAFF.

The chain couples TRBV7-9 to TRBJ1-4; D call uncertain. From germline, CDR1 is SEHNR and CDR2 FQNEAQ (reference sequence). The CDR3 sequence is 16 residues long. Trimming cost V 5 bases and J 13 bases, with 26 bases left between them. CDR3 coding DNA: TGTGCCAGCAGCCCGGGCGGGGAAAGGGCCCGCACTAGACTGTTTTTT. Amino acids: CASSPGGERARTRLFF.

The chain employs TRBV6-5 and TRBJ1-6; D is possibly TRBD1 (5 bases). Germline V gene data show CDR1 as MNHEY and CDR2 as SVGAGI. CDR3 length equals 16 residues. Trimming pared 4 bases from V and 4 bases from J, leaving 14 bases between. The CDR3 DNA sequence: TGTGCCAGCAGTTCCTCGACAGAGATATATAATTCACCCCTCCACTTT. Translation: CASSSSTEIYNSPLHF.

The chain links TRBV2 to TRBJ2-2, with TRBD2 as a possible D gene (6 bases). The germline gives CDR1 SNHLY, CDR2 FYNNEI. The CDR3 has 14 amino acids. The V gene lost 6 bases and the J gene lost 7 bases, with 15 bases spanning the gap. In DNA, the CDR3 is TGTGCCAGCAGCCGGGAGAGGGTAGGCGGGGAGCTGTTTTTT. Its translation: CASSRERVGGELFF.

V usage is TRBV19 and J usage is TRBJ2-1; 14 nucleotides agree with TRBD2. From germline, CDR1 is LNHDA and CDR2 SQIVND (reference sequence). This CDR3 is 17 amino acids long. V shed 4 bases, J shed 3 bases, and the junction held 5 bases outside the gene matches. The CDR3 is CASSTRLAGGVYNEQFF. As DNA, the CDR3 is TGTGCCAGTAGTACCCGACTAGCGGGAGGGGTCTACAATGAGCAGTTCTTC.

The chain recombines TRBV7-2 with TRBJ1-3; 8 nucleotides agree with TRBD1. Germline assignment: CDR1 SGHTA and CDR2 FQGNSA. The J segment lost 2 bases and the V segment lost 0 bases, leaving 3 bases of the junction unmatched. The CDR3 loop spans 16 amino acids. CDR3 amino acids: CASSLAMGQAGNTIYF. The CDR3, as DNA: TGTGCCAGCAGCTTAGCGATGGGACAGGCTGGAAACACCATATATTTT.

The chain couples TRBV5-5 to TRBJ2-5; D might be TRBD1 (6 bases). Germline V gene sequence: CDR1 SGHKS, CDR2 YYEKEE (reference sequence). The V and J ends lost 4 bases and 1 base respectively, with 14 bases between them. This CDR3 comprises 15 residues. The DNA of the CDR3 is TGTGCCAGCAGCCTCTCAGGACAGATCCAAGAGACCCAGTACTTC. It encodes CASSLSGQIQETQYF.

The genes are TRBV7-9 and TRBJ2-3; D is perhaps TRBD1 (6 bases). Germline values: CDR1 SEHNR, CDR2 FQNEAQ (reference sequence). The CDR3 length is 14 residues. V lost 5 bases, J lost 5 bases, and 14 bases lay in between. The CDR3 nucleotides are TGTGCCAGCAGCATTTACAGGGAGAGAGATACGCAGTATTTT. It is translated as CASSIYRERDTQYF.

V is TRBV29-1 and J is TRBJ1-5, with D unclear. Per germline, CDR1 SQVTM and CDR2 ANQGSEA. V was cut by 7 bases and J by 2 bases, with 12 bases left in between. The length of the CDR3 is 13 residues. The chain's CDR3 is CSAVEGGNQPQHF. The DNA for the CDR3 is TGCAGCGCTGTGGAGGGCGGCAATCAGCCCCAGCATTTT.

This clone has a single count. The chain couples TRBV5-4 to TRBJ2-3, with D hard to call. CDR1 is SGHNT and CDR2 is YYREEE in the germline V gene (reference sequence). Trimming left V 2 bases short and J 1 base short, with 5 bases between. The CDR3 runs to 13 residues. DNA of the CDR3: TGTGCCAGCAGCTTAGGAGGCACAGATACGCAGTATTTT. Its protein product is CASSLGGTDTQYF.

This chain connects TRBV18 to TRBJ1-2, with 8 positions matching TRBD1. The V gene end was trimmed by 3 bases and the J gene end by 2 bases; junction bases not matched to a gene: 2. CDR1 is KGHSH, CDR2 LQKENI, per germline. The CDR3 loop spans 14 amino acids. The DNA for the CDR3 is TGTGCCAGCTCACCCGGACAGGGAAACTATGGCTACACCTTC. This translates into CASSPGQGNYGYTF.

The rearrangement joins TRBV6-5 to TRBJ1-5, with D possibly being TRBD1 (5 bases). This CDR3 has 15 residues. The V and J ends lost 0 bases and 4 bases respectively, with 10 bases between them. CDR1 and CDR2 from the germline V gene are MNHEY and SVGAGI. The CDR3 DNA is TGTGCCAGCAGTTACTCGGGGCAGGCTAATCAGCCCCAGCATTTT. Its translation is CASSYSGQANQPQHF.

The V gene is TRBV5-6, the J gene TRBJ1-2, with 9 bases aligning to TRBD1. CDR1 and CDR2 (germline): SGHDT, YYEEEE. V was clipped by 3 bases and J by 2 bases; unmatched bases: 5. The CDR3 extends over 15 amino acids. The CDR3 spells CASSSIGQGNYGYTF. The CDR3 DNA reads TGTGCCAGCAGCTCTATAGGACAGGGGAACTATGGCTACACCTTC.

CDR3 DNA: TGTGCCAGCAGTCGGGACTACCGCACAGATACGCAGTATTTT. This encodes CASSRDYRTDTQYF. The chain joins TRBV6-6 to TRBJ2-3; 7 nucleotides align to TRBD2. V lost 5 bases to trimming and J lost 1 base; unmatched junction nucleotides: 3. This CDR3 comprises 14 residues. Per germline, CDR1 MNHNY and CDR2 SVGAGI (reference sequence).

The DNA of the CDR3 is TGTGCCAGCAGCTTTGGACAGGGCGGCGAGCAGTACGTC. Translating it yields CASSFGQGGEQYV. The genes are TRBV5-6 and TRBJ2-7; the match to TRBD1 covers 8 bases. The J segment lost 6 bases and the V segment lost 2 bases, leaving 4 bases of the junction unmatched. The CDR3 consists of 13 residues. The V gene's germline CDR1 is SGHDT and CDR2 YYEEEE.

This CDR3 is CASSPSTGKGSPLHF. For the CDR3, the DNA is TGTGCCAGCAGTCCTTCGACAGGGAAGGGTTCACCCCTCCACTTT. The gene calls are TRBV2 and TRBJ1-6, with 7 positions matching TRBD1. Trimming took 5 bases from V and 9 from J; bases not matched to a gene: 10. The CDR3 totals 15 residues. Germline CDR1 is SNHLY and CDR2 is FYNNEI. Looking up the rest from reference TRBV2 and TRBJ1-6 gives the full variable domain: EPEVTQTPSHQVTQMGQEVILRCVPISNHLYFYWYRQILGQKVEFLVSFYNNEISEKSEIFDDQFSVERPDGSNFTLKIRSTKLEDSAMYFCASSPSTGKGSPLHFGNGTRLTVT.

V usage is TRBV19 and J usage is TRBJ2-1; 10 nucleotides line up with TRBD2. There are 15 residues in the CDR3. The trim removed 8 bases at V and 6 bases at J, leaving 10 bases unmatched. CDR1 is LNHDA and CDR2 is SQIVND in the germline V gene (reference sequence). The CDR3 DNA is TGTGCCAGTCGAACCTCAGCGGGAGGGGGCAATGAGCAGTTCTTC. This translates into CASRTSAGGGNEQFF.

V and J are TRBV28 and TRBJ2-1; D may be TRBD2 (7 bases). The germline CDR1 and CDR2 sequences are MDHEN and SYDVKM. Trimming took off 6 bases at V and 1 base at J, with 13 bases between the two ends. The CDR3 is 15 amino acids. This chain's CDR3 is CASRRGGGSYNEQFF. DNA for the CDR3: TGTGCCAGCAGGCGAGGGGGGGGGTCCTACAATGAGCAGTTCTTC. The whole variable domain, remainder taken from reference TRBV28 and TRBJ2-1, is DVKVTQSSRYLVKRTGEKVFLECVQDMDHENMFWYRQDPGLGLRLIYFSYDVKMKEKGDIPEGYSVSREKKERFSLILESASTNQTSMYLCASRRGGGSYNEQFFGPGTRLTVL.

The chain links TRBV9 to TRBJ1-4; no firm D call. The CDR3 totals 16 residues. Germline values: CDR1 SGDLS, CDR2 YYNGEE. Trimming cost V 0 bases and J 4 bases, with 13 bases left between them. CDR3 bases: TGTGCCAGCAGCGTAGCTCCGTCGGGTTTTAATGAAAAACTGTTTTTT. The encoded protein is CASSVAPSGFNEKLFF.

The CDR3 region is CASSLRNLAGGRNTGELFF. CDR3 DNA sequence: TGTGCCAGCAGTTTACGCAACCTAGCGGGGGGACGGAACACCGGGGAGCTGTTTTTT. The chain links TRBV27 to TRBJ2-2; 11 positions match TRBD2. From germline, CDR1 is MNHEY and CDR2 SMNVEV (reference sequence). The V and J ends lost 2 bases and 1 base, in that order; junction bases with no gene match: 9. This CDR3 has 19 residues.

The chain employs TRBV7-8 and TRBJ2-7, with 7 bases lining up with TRBD1. J was trimmed by 5 bases and V by 8 bases; bases with no gene match: 9. Germline V gene data show CDR1 as SGHVS and CDR2 as FQNEAQ. The CDR3 totals 13 residues. The CDR3 sequence: CASRPTGFDEQYF. DNA for the CDR3: TGTGCCAGCCGACCGACAGGGTTCGACGAGCAGTACTTC.

CDR3 sequence reads: CASRGRPVNQPQHF. The DNA for the CDR3 is TGTGCCAGCAGAGGCAGGCCGGTCAATCAGCCCCAGCATTTT. The chain carries TRBV2 and TRBJ1-5; no reliable D call. The CDR3 is 14 residues long. The germline CDR1 and CDR2 sequences are SNHLY and FYNNEI. V lost 6 bases, J lost 3 bases, and 12 bases lay in between.

The genes are TRBV10-3 and TRBJ1-2; unclear D gene. CDR1 and CDR2 from the germline V gene are ENHRY and SYGVKD. The CDR3 is made up of 16 amino acids. Trimming cost V 4 bases and J 1 base, with 16 bases left between them. The CDR3 nucleotides are TGTGCCATCAGTGCTTCAAGAGGGAAGGGTAACTATGGCTACACCTTC. Its protein is CAISASRGKGNYGYTF.

The chain joins TRBV10-3 to TRBJ2-5; D remains unclear. Looked up from germline, CDR1 is ENHRY and CDR2 is SYGVKD. V gave up 5 bases and J gave up 7 bases, with 11 bases separating them. The CDR3 has 12 amino acids. This CDR3 is CAISSLSGTQYF. The CDR3, as DNA: TGTGCCATCAGTTCTCTCAGTGGGACCCAGTACTTC.

The genes are TRBV5-1 and TRBJ2-5; D not resolved. Trimming removed 0 bases from V and 0 bases from J, with 9 bases in between. Germline lookup yields CDR1 SGHRS and CDR2 YFSETQ. CDR3 length: 15 amino acids. Here the CDR3 reads CASSLGSEYQETQYF. CDR3 coding DNA: TGCGCCAGCAGCTTGGGTTCTGAGTACCAAGAGACCCAGTACTTC.

This chain uses TRBV4-1 with TRBJ2-2; a weak D match, TRBD2 (5 bases). V was trimmed by 3 bases and J by 3 bases, leaving 17 bases between them. This CDR3 has 17 amino acids. Germline V CDR1 and CDR2: MGHRA, YSYEKL. The CDR3 coding sequence is TGCGCCAGCAGCCAGTCCCCCCGGACGGACTACACCGGGGAGCTGTTTTTT. It specifies CASSQSPRTDYTGELFF.